This T cell receptor beta chain was profiled in a study of naive CD8 T cells in extremely preterm neonates. Study outcomes and limitations: Preterm CDR3s were shorter than older groups', with fewer N additions and less trimming. Preterm neonates shared more CDR3 nucleotide sequences (approximately 2.7%) than older groups.

Turning to this clone: Its antigen remains unidentified.

Blood donors were healthy children aged roughly 15-60 months and healthy nonsmoking adults. Live Annexin V-negative naive CD3+CD8+CD45RA+CCR7+ T cells were sorted. Generated by immunoSEQ multiplex PCR, the TCRdb table keeps only in-frame clones and is missing some. The sample records around 7,000 clones, 95% to 98% being singletons. Losses at the gene ends were 5 bases for V and 1 base for J; bases not matched to a gene: 6. Germline V gene sequence: CDR1 SEHNR, CDR2 FQNEAQ (reference sequence). The CDR3 is 15 residues long. The chain links TRBV7-9 to TRBJ2-7, with 9 bases that match TRBD2. The specimen was naive CD8+ T cells from blood. The source is a human donor in good health. The DNA for the CDR3 is TGTGCCAGCAGCAGGAGCGCGGGAGGGTCCTACGAGCAGTACTTC. Protein product: CASSRSAGGSYEQYF.